The following is a T cell receptor delta chain sequence with its context. Its antigen is currently not known. Base qualities were left out, and no much larger clone turns up one base away. The CDR3 contains 18 residues, cysteine and phenylalanine counted. Only the CDR3 portion is preserved as DNA: 54 bases, with reading frame beginning at the first base. CDR1 is given as GEAIGNYY and CDR2 as EKD, both from the germline V gene. This record belongs to a study of delta chain sequences of gamma delta T cells (dated by TCRdb to between 2016 and 2019). The library was built by means of PCR. For sequencing, an Illumina MiSeq was employed. For TCRdb, the public reads were processed anew by CATT, and duplicate DNA sequences were folded into one row. This sample holds about 3,400 delta-chain clones; about 56% were observed only once. Of the sample, 45% to 60% falls within the top ten clones.

Sequencing was done on a sample of a tumor sample. The J gene has no call, while the V gene is TRDV2; the D segment call TRDD3 is taken from the table without a DNA check. The clonotype was recovered from a human donor with breast cancer. The nucleotide sequence reads TGTGCCTGTGACACCCTTGGCGGGGGATTCTGGTACACCGGACAGCTCATTTTT. This codes for CACDTLGGGFWYTGQLIF.